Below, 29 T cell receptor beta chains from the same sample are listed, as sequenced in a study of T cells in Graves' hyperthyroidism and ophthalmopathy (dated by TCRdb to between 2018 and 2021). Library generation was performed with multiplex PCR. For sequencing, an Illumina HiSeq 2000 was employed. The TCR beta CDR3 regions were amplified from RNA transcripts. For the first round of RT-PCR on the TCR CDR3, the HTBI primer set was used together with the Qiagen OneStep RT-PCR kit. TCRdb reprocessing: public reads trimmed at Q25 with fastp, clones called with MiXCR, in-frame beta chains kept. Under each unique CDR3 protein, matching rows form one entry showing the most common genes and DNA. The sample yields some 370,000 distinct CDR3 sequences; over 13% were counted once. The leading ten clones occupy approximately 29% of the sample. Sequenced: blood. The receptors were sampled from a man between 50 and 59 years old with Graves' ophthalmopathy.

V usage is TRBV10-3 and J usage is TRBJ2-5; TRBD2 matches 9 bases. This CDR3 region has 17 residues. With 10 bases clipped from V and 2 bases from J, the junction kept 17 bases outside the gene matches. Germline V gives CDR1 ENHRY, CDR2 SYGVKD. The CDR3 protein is CATGIASLTSGQETQYF. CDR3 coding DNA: TGTGCCACCGGGATAGCTTCTTTGACTAGCGGTCAAGAGACCCAGTACTTC.

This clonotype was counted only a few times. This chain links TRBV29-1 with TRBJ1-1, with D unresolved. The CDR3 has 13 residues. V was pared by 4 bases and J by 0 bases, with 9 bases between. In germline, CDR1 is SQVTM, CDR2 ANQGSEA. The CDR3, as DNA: TGCAGCGTTGGACAATCTTTGAACACTGAAGCTTTCTTT. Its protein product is CSVGQSLNTEAFF.

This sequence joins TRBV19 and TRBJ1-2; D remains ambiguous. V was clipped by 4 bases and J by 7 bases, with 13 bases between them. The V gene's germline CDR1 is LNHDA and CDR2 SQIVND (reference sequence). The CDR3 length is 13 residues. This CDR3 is CASSRRISFGYTF. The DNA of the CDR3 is TGTGCCAGTAGTAGACGGATTTCCTTTGGCTACACCTTC. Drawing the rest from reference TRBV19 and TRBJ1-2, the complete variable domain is DGGITQSPKYLFRKEGQNVTLSCEQNLNHDAMYWYRQDPGQGLRLIYYSQIVNDFQKGDIAEGYSVSREKKESFPLTVTSAQKNPTAFYLCASSRRISFGYTFGSGTRLTVV.

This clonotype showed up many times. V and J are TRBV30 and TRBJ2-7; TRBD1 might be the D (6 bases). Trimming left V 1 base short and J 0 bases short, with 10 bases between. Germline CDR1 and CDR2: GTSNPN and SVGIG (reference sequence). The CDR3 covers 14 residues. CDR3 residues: CAWSGRDTSYEQYF. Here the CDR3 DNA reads TGTGCCTGGAGTGGCCGGGACACCTCCTACGAGCAGTACTTC. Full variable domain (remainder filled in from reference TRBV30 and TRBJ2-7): SQTIHQWPATLVQPVGSPLSLECTVEGTSNPNLYWYRQAAGRGLQLLFYSVGIGQISSEVPQNLSASRPQDRQFILSSKKLLLSDSGFYLCAWSGRDTSYEQYFGPGTRLTVT.

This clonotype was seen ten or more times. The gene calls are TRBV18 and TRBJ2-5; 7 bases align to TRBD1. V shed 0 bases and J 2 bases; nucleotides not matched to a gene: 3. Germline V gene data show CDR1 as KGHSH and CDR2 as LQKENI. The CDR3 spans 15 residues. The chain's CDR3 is CASSPPRQGQETQYF. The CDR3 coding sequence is TGTGCCAGCTCACCACCCAGACAGGGACAAGAGACCCAGTACTTC.

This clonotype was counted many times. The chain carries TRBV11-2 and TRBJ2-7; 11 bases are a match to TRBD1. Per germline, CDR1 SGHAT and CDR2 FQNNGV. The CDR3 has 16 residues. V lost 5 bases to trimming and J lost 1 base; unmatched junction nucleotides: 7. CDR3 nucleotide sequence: TGTGCCAGCAGCCGTACCGGGACAGGGGGATCCTACGAGCAGTACTTC. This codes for CASSRTGTGGSYEQYF. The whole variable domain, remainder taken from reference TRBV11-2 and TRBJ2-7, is EAGVAQSPRYKIIEKRQSVAFWCNPISGHATLYWYQQILGQGPKLLIQFQNNGVVDDSQLPKDRFSAERLKGVDSTLKIQPAKLEDSAVYLCASSRTGTGGSYEQYFGPGTRLTVT.

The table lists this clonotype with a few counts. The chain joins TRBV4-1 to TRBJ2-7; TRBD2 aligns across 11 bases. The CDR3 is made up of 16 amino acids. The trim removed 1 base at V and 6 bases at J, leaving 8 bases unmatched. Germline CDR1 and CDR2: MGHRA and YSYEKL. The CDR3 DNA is TGCGCCAGCAGCCAAGCTTTTAGCGGGAGGGCCATCGAGCAGTACTTC. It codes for CASSQAFSGRAIEQYF.

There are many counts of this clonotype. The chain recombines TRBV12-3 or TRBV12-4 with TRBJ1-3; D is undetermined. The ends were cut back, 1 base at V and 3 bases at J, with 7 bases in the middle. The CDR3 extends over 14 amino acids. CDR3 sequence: CASSLVSIGNTIYF. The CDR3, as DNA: TGTGCCAGCAGTTTAGTTTCGATTGGAAACACCATATATTTT.

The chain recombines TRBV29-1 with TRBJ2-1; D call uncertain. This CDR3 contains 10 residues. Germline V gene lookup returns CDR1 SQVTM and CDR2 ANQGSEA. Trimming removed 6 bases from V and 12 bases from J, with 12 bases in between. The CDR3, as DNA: TGCAGCGTCCAGGAGACGGCGCAGTTCTTC. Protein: CSVQETAQFF.

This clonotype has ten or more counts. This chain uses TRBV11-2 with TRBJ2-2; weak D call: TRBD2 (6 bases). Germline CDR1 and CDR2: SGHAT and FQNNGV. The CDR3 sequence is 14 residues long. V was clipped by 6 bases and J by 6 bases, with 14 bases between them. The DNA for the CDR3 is TGTGCCAGCAGTCACACGAAGCGGGCCGGGGAGCTGTTTTTT. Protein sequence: CASSHTKRAGELFF.

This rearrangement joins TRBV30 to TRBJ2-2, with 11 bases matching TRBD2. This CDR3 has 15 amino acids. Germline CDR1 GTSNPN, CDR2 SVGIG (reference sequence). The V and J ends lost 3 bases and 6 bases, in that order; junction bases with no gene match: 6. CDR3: CAWSVAGGEAGELFF. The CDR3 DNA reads TGTGCCTGGAGCGTAGCGGGAGGGGAGGCCGGGGAGCTGTTTTTT.

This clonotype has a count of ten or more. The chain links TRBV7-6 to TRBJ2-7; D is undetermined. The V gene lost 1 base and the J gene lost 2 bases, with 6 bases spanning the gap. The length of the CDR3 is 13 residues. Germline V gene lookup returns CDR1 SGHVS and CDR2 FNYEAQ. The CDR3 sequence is CASSLGFAYEQYF. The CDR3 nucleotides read TGTGCCAGCAGCTTAGGGTTCGCCTACGAGCAGTACTTC.

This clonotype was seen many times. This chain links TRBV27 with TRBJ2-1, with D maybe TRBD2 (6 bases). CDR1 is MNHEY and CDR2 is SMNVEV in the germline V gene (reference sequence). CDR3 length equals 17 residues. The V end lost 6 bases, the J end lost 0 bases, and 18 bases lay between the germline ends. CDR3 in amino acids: CASSSWGSGSSYNEQFF. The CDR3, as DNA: TGTGCCAGCAGCTCTTGGGGTAGCGGAAGCTCCTACAATGAGCAGTTCTTC.

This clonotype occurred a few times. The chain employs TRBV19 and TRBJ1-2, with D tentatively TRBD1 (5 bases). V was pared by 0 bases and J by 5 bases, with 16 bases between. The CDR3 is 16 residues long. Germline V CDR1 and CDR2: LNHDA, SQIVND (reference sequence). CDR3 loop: CASSIDLEAGTYGYTF. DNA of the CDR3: TGTGCCAGTAGTATAGATCTCGAAGCTGGGACTTATGGCTACACCTTC. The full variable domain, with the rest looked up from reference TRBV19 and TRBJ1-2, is DGGITQSPKYLFRKEGQNVTLSCEQNLNHDAMYWYRQDPGQGLRLIYYSQIVNDFQKGDIAEGYSVSREKKESFPLTVTSAQKNPTAFYLCASSIDLEAGTYGYTFGSGTRLTVV.

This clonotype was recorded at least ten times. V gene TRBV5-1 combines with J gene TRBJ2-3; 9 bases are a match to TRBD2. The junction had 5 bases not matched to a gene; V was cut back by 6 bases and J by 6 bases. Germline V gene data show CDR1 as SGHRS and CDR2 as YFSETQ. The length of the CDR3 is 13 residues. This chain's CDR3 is CASISGSADTQYF. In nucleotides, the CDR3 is TGCGCCAGCATTAGCGGGAGTGCGGATACGCAGTATTTT. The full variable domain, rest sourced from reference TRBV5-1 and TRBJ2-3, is KAGVTQTPRYLIKTRGQQVTLSCSPISGHRSVSWYQQTPGQGLQFLFEYFSETQRNKGNFPGRFSGRQFSNSRSEMNVSTLELGDSALYLCASISGSADTQYFGPGTRLTVL.

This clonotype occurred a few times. The CDR3 DNA reads as TGTGCCAGCAGAACTAGCGGGAGGGCCACCGGGGAGCTGTTTTTT. Protein sequence: CASRTSGRATGELFF. This rearrangement joins TRBV6-2 or TRBV6-3 to TRBJ2-2; 13 bases match TRBD2. J gave up 4 bases and V 6 bases, and 2 bases lay outside the gene matches. The germline gives CDR1 MNHEY, CDR2 SVGEGT. The CDR3 runs 15 residues.

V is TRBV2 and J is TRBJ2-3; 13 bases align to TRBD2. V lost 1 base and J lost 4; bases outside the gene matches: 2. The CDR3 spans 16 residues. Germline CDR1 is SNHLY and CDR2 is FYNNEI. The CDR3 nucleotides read TGTGCCAGCAGTGAAGGACTAGCGGGAGGCGCAGATACGCAGTATTTT. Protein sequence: CASSEGLAGGADTQYF.

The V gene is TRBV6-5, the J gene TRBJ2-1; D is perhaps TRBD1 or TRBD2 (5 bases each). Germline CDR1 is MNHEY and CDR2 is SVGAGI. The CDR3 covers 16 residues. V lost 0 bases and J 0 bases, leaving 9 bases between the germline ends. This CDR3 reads CASSYSWGRSYNEQFF. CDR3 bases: TGTGCCAGCAGTTACTCGTGGGGACGCTCCTACAATGAGCAGTTCTTC.

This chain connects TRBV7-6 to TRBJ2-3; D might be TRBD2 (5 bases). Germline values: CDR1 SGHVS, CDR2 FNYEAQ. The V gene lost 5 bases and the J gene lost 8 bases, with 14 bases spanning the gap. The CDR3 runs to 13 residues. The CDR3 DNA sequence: TGTGCCAGCAGCGCGTTAGAGGGCGGTACGCAGTATTTT. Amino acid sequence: CASSALEGGTQYF.

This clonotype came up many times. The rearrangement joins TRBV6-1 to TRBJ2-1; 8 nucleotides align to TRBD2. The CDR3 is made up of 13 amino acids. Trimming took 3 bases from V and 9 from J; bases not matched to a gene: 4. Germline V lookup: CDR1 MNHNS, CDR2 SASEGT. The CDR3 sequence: CASSDRGRSEQFF. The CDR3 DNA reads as TGTGCCAGCAGTGATCGCGGGAGGAGTGAGCAGTTCTTC.

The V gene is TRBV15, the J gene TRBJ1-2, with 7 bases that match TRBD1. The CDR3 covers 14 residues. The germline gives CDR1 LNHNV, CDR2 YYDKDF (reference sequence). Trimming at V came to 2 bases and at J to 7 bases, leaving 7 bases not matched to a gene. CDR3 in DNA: TGTGCCACCAGCAGAAGTAACCAGGGGGGTGGCTACACCTTC. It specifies CATSRSNQGGGYTF.

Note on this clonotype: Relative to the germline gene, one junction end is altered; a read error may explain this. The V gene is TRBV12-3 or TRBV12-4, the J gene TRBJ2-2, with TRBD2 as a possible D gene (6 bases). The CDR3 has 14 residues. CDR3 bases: TGTGCCAGCAGTCAGGTTTTGGACTATGGGGAACTGTTTTTT. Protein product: CASSQVLDYGELFF.

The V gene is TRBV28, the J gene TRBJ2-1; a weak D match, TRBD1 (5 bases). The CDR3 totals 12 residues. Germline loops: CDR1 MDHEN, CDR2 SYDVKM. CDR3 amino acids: CVTQDTSGEQFF. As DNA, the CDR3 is TGTGTCACTCAGGACACTTCGGGTGAGCAGTTCTTC.

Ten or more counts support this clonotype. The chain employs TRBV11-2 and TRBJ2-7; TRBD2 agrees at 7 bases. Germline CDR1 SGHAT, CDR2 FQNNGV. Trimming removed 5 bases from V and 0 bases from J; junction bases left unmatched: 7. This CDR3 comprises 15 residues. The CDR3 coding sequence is TGTGCCAGCAGCGGGGGGGGACTACCCTCCTACGAGCAGTACTTC. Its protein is CASSGGGLPSYEQYF.

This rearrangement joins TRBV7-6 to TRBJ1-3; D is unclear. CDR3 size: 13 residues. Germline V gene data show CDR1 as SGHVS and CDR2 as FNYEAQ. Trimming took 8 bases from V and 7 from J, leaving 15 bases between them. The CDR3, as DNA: TGTGCCAGCGGACCCTCTGGAATCAACACCATATATTTT. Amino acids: CASGPSGINTIYF. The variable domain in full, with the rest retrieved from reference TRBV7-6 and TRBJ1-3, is GAGVSQSPRYKVTKRGQDVALRCDPISGHVSLYWYRQALGQGPEFLTYFNYEAQQDKSGLPNDRFSAERPEGSISTLTIQRTEQRDSAMYRCASGPSGINTIYFGEGSWLTVV.

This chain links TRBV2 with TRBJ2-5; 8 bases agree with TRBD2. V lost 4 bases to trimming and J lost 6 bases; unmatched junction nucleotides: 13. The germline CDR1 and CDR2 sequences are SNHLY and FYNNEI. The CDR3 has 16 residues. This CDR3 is CASSGSGLAGGKTQYF. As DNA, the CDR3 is TGTGCCAGCAGTGGGTCTGGACTAGCCGGCGGAAAGACCCAGTACTTC.

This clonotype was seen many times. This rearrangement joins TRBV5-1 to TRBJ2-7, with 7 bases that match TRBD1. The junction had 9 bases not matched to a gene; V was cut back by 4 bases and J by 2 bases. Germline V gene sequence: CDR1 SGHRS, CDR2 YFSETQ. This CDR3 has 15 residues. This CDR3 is CASSQITGTAYEQYF. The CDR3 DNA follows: TGCGCCAGCAGCCAGATTACCGGGACAGCCTACGAGCAGTACTTC.

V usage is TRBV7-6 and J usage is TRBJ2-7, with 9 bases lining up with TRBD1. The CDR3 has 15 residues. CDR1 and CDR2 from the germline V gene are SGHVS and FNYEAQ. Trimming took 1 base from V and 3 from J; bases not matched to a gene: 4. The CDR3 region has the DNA TGTGCCAGCAGCTTAGAGGGGACAGGGTACTACGAGCAGTACTTC. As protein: CASSLEGTGYYEQYF.

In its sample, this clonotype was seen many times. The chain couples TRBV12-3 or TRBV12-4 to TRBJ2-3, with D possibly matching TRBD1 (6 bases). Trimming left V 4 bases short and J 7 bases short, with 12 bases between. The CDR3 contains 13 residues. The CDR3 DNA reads TGTGCCAGCAGTTCACAGGGCCGGAATACGCAGTATTTT. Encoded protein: CASSSQGRNTQYF.